This T cell receptor beta chain was sequenced in a study of beta chain features in type 1 diabetes. About the study: Healthy donors and patients had similar age, gender and cell yields. Study observations and caveats: Naive, central memory and regulatory TCRB repertoires appeared more similar among patients than healthy donors.

Expressed TCRB transcripts were sequenced after all isolated RNA was converted to cDNA. Naive, central memory and regulatory T cell samples yielded about 3.9 million reads on average. The data were produced by immunoSEQ multiplex PCR, yet TCRdb's version contains in-frame clones alone and is incomplete. The table includes a few hundred thousand clones, 25% to 30% detected once. This clone was picked up a small number of times. What it recognizes is unknown. In germline, CDR1 is MNHEY, CDR2 SVGAGI. V was clipped by 5 bases and J by 4 bases, with 2 bases between them. The CDR3 has 11 amino acids. Sequenced input: central memory CD4+ T cells from blood. This clonotype was sampled from a man aged 25-45 years in good health. This sequence joins TRBV6-5 and TRBJ2-2, with D unclear. This CDR3 reads CASSITGELFF. For the CDR3, the DNA is TGTGCCAGCAGTATCACCGGGGAGCTGTTTTTT.